These T cell receptor beta chains were read from a single sample in a study of somatic mutations in cytotoxic T cells in rheumatoid arthritis. Sequencing used immunoSEQ multiplex PCR; TCRdb keeps in-frame clones, though not all of them. The profile covers fewer than 20,000 clones, with approximately 71% appearing a single time and 15% to 20% taken by the ten largest. What was sequenced was CD8+ T cells sorted from blood. All receptors derive from an adult with rheumatoid arthritis. CDR3s include the opening cysteine and the closing phenylalanine or tryptophan. Fields, in order: D gene, J gene, clone size, V gene, CDR3 length, CDR3 protein, CDR3 DNA. A D gene is named only where the DNA matches it firmly. The size of a clone is reported for some rows only, either as once, few or many, or as a class for expanded clones.

>TRBD2|TRBJ2-1|-|TRBV4-1|17
CASSPPLTSGGYNEQFF
TGCGCCAGCAGCCCCCCCCTTACTAGCGGGGGCTACAATGAGCAGTTCTTC
>TRBD1|TRBJ1-1|-|TRBV28|15
CASSFSEGGGTEAFF
TGTGCCAGCAGTTTTTCGGAAGGGGGCGGTACTGAAGCTTTCTTT
>-|TRBJ1-2|-|TRBV5-4|14
CASSWDYGGDGYTF
TGTGCCAGCAGTTGGGACTATGGCGGAGATGGCTACACCTTC
>-|TRBJ1-1|once|TRBV6-5|14
CASSFRGGNTEAFF
TGTGCCAGCAGTTTCAGGGGAGGGAACACTGAAGCTTTCTTT
>-|TRBJ1-4|-|TRBV7-9|14
CASSLVGTNEKLFF
TGTGCCAGCAGCCTCGTCGGCACTAATGAAAAACTGTTTTTT
>TRBD1|TRBJ1-4|few|TRBV6-1|18
CASSDFRTGGATNEKLFF
TGTGCCAGCAGTGACTTTCGGACAGGGGGCGCGACTAATGAAAAACTGTTTTTT
>-|TRBJ2-7|once|TRBV29-1|14
CSVEGHSDSYEQYF
TGCAGCGTTGAAGGCCACAGTGATTCCTACGAGCAGTACTTC
>-|TRBJ1-2|-|TRBV4-1|12
CASSQPRGGYTF
TGCGCCAGCAGCCAACCAAGGGGTGGCTACACCTTC
>-|TRBJ1-5|-|TRBV30|14
CAWSEGYSNQPQHF
TGTGCCTGGAGTGAGGGGTATAGCAATCAGCCCCAGCATTTT
>TRBD1|TRBJ2-7|few|TRBV19|14
CASSIGTGDDEQYF
TGTGCCAGTAGTATCGGGACAGGGGATGACGAGCAGTACTTC
>-|TRBJ1-4|-|TRBV10-3|15
CAISEPGQKNEKLFF
TGTGCCATCAGTGAACCCGGACAGAAGAATGAAAAACTGTTTTTT
>-|TRBJ2-7|-|TRBV7-8|11
CASSLRGEQYF
TGTGCCAGCAGCTTGCGGGGAGAGCAGTACTTC
>TRBD2|TRBJ2-5|-|TRBV5-6|17
CASSSPGLAGPGVTQYF
TGTGCCAGCAGCTCGCCGGGACTAGCGGGGCCCGGTGTGACCCAGTACTTC
>-|TRBJ1-1|once|TRBV7-6|12
CASSSRGTEAFF
TGTGCCAGCAGCTCGCGCGGTACTGAAGCTTTCTTT
>-|TRBJ2-7|-|TRBV29-1|13
CSISPGSPYEQYF
TGCAGCATATCCCCCGGCAGTCCCTACGAGCAGTACTTC
>TRBD1|TRBJ1-1|-|TRBV27|15
CASSLVGQMNTEAFF
TGTGCCAGCAGTTTAGTGGGACAGATGAACACTGAAGCTTTCTTT